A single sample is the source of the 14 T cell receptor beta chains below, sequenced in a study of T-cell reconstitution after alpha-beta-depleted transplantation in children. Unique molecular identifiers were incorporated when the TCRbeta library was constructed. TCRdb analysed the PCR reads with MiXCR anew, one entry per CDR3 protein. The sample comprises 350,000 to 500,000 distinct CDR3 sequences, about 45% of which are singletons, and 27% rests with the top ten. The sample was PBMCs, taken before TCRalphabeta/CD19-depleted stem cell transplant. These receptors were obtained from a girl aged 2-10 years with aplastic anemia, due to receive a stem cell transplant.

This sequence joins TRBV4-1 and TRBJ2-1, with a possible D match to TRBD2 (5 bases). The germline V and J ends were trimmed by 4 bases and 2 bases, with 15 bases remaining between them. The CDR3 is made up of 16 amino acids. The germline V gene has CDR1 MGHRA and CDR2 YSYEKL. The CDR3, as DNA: TGCGCCAGCAGCCCGGCGGCGGGCCCTACCTACAATGAGCAGTTCTTC. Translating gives CASSPAAGPTYNEQFF.

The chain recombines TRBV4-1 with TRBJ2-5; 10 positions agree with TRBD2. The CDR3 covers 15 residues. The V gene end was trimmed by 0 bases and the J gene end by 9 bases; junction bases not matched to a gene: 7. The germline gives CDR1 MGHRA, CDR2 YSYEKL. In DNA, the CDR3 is TGCGCCAGCAGCCAAGAAGCGGGACTAGCGTCCGCCCAGTACTTC. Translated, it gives CASSQEAGLASAQYF.

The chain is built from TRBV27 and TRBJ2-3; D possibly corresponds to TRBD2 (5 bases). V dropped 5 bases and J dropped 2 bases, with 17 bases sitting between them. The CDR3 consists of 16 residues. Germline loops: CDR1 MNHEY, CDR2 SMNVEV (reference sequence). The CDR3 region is CASSPLVLAVTDTQYF. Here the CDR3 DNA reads TGTGCCAGCAGTCCCCTGGTTCTAGCAGTCACAGATACGCAGTATTTT.

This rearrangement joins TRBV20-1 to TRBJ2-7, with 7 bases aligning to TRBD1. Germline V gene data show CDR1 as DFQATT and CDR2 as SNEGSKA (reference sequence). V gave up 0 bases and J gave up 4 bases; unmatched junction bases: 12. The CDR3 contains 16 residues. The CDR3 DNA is TGCAGTGCTAGAGATCGTGCGACAGGGCTCCTTTACGAGCAGTACTTC. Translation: CSARDRATGLLYEQYF.

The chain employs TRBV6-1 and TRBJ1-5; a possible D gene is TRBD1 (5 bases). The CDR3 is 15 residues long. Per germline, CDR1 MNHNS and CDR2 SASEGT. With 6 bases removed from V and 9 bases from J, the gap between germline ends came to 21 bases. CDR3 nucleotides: TGTGCCAGCAGCCAAGGGGCAGGGCGCGCGTGGCCCCAGCATTTT. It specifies CASSQGAGRAWPQHF.

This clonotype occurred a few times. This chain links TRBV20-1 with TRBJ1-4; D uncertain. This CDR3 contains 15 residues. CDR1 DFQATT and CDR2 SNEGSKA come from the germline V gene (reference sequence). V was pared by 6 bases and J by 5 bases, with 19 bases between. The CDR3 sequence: CSAPPSGRGNEKLFF. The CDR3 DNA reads TGCAGTGCCCCACCGTCGGGGAGAGGCAATGAAAAACTGTTTTTT.

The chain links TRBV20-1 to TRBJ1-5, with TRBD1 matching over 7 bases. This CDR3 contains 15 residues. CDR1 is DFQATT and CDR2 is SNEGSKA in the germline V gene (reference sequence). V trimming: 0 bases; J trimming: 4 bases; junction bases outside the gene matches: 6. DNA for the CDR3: TGCAGTGCTAGAGAAGGGGAGACAGGGAATCAGCCCCAGCATTTT. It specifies CSAREGETGNQPQHF.

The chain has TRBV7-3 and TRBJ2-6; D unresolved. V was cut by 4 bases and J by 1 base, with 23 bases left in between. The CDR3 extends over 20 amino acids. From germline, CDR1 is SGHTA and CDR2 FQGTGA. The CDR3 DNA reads TGTGCCAGCAGCTATTATACTTGGGCCAACCTGGGATCTGGGGCCAACGTCCTGACTTTC. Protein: CASSYYTWANLGSGANVLTF.

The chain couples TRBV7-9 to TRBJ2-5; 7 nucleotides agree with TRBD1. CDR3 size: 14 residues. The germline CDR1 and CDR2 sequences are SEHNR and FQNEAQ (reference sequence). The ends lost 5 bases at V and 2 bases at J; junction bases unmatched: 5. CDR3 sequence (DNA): TGTGCCAGCAGCCCGGGACAGAAGCAAGAGACCCAGTACTTC. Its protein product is CASSPGQKQETQYF.

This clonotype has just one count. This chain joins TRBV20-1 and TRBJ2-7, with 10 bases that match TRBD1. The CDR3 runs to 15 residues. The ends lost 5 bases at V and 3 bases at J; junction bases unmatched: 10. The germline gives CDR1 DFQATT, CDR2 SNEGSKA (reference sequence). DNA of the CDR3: TGCAGTGCTTGGAAGGCGGGACAGGGGCACTACGAGCAGTACTTC. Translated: CSAWKAGQGHYEQYF.

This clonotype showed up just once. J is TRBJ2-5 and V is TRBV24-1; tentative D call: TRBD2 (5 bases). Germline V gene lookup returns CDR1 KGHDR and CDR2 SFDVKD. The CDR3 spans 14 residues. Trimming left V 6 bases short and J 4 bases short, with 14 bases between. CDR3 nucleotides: TGTGCCACCAGTTCCGGAGGAAATGGAGAGACCCAGTACTTC. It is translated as CATSSGGNGETQYF.

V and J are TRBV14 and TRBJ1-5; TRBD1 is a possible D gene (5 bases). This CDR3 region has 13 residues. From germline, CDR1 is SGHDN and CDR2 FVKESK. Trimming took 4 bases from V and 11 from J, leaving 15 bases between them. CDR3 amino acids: CASSPLPWGTQHF. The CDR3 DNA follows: TGTGCCAGCAGCCCGCTGCCGTGGGGGACCCAGCATTTT. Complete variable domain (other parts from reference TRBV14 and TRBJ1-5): EAGVTQFPSHSVIEKGQTVTLRCDPISGHDNLYWYRRVMGKEIKFLLHFVKESKQDESGMPNNRFLAERTGGTYSTLKVQPAELEDSGVYFCASSPLPWGTQHFGDGTRLSIL.

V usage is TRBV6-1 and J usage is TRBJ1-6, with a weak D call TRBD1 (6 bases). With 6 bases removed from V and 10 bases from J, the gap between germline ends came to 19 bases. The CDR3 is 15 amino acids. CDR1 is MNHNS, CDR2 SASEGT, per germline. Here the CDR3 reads CASRSLGQIRSPLHF. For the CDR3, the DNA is TGTGCCAGCAGAAGTCTCGGACAGATTAGGTCACCCCTCCACTTT.

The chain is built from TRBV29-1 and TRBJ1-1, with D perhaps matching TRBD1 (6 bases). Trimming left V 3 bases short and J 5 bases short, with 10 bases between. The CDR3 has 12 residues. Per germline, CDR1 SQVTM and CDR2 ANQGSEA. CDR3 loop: CSVERGTTEAFF. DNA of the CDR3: TGCAGCGTTGAGAGGGGGACGACTGAAGCTTTCTTT.